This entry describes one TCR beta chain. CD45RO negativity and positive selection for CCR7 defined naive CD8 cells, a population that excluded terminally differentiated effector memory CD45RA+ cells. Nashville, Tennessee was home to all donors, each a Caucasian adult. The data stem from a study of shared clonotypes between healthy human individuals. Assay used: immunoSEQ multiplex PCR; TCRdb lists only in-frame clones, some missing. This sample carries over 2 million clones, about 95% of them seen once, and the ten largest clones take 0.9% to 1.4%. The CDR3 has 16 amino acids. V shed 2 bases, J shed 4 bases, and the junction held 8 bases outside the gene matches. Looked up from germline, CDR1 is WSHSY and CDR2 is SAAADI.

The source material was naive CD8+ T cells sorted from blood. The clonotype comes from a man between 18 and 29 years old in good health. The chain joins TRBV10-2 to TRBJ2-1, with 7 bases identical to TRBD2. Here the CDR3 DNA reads TGCGCCAGCAGTGAGGCTGGCGGGGGTGATTACAATGAGCAGTTCTTC. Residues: CASSEAGGGDYNEQFF.